These T cell receptor beta chains were read from a single sample in a study of T cells in Graves' hyperthyroidism and ophthalmopathy. Via MiXCR, TCRdb re-called the multiplex PCR reads, giving one row per CDR3 protein. The profile shows more than 20,000 distinct CDR3 sequences, approximately 49% of them singletons. The material sequenced was blood. These receptors were taken from a woman between 40 and 50 years old with Graves' hyperthyroidism that later progressed to Graves' ophthalmopathy. Each CDR3 is given with its conserved first and last residue. A D gene is named only where the DNA matches it firmly. Only some rows state a clone size, as once, few, many or a class for expanded clones.

D gene,J gene,V gene,clone size,CDR3 protein,CDR3 DNA
NA,TRBJ2-1,TRBV5-4,once,CASSAVGYGQLF,TGTGCCAGCAGCGCCGTAGGCTATGGGCAGCTCTTC
NA,TRBJ1-1,TRBV19,many,CASSRTEAFF,TGTGCCAGTAGTAGGACTGAAGCTTTCTTT
TRBD2,TRBJ2-7,TRBV6-1,few,CASALAERYEQYF,TGTGCCAGTGCTCTAGCGGAGAGGTACGAGCAGTACTTC
NA,TRBJ1-5,TRBV20-1,NA,CSARWEVSAQPQHF,TGCAGTGCTAGATGGGAGGTAAGTGCTCAGCCCCAGCATTTT
NA,TRBJ2-1,TRBV15,few,CATSRTVKRTPYNEQFF,TGTGCCACCAGCCGGACCGTAAAGCGGACACCTTACAATGAGCAGTTCTTC
NA,TRBJ2-3,TRBV20-1,NA,CSASVHLSTDTQYF,TGCAGTGCTAGTGTACACCTGAGCACAGATACGCAGTATTTT
NA,TRBJ2-7,TRBV5-4,many,CASSSSGISSYEQYF,TGTGCCAGCAGCTCCTCAGGTATAAGCTCCTACGAGCAGTACTTC
NA,TRBJ2-2,TRBV7-2,few,CASSSGYPGTGELFF,TGTGCCAGCAGCTCTGGGTACCCGGGGACCGGGGAGCTGTTTTTT
TRBD1,TRBJ1-4,TRBV6-1,NA,CASSEADPGQGEKLFF,TGTGCCAGCAGTGAAGCTGACCCGGGACAGGGAGAAAAACTGTTTTTT
NA,TRBJ2-7,TRBV29-1,NA,CSYGGEYPYEQHF,TGCAGCTACGGGGGAGAGTACCCCTACGAGCAGCACTTC
NA,TRBJ1-2,TRBV2,NA,CASSSQGFGYTF,TGTGCCAGCAGTTCACAGGGTTTCGGCTACACCTTC
TRBD1,TRBJ1-5,TRBV28,many,CASSQPGQGSNQPQHF,TGTGCCAGCAGTCAACCCGGACAGGGTAGCAATCAGCCCCAGCATTTT